The subject of this entry is one TCR beta chain. The age range of participants was 18 to 89 years, with residence in about 25 US areas. Participants had their cohort set by participant-reported clinical history. Donors in Cohort 3 who had recovered were those with two negative PCRs, healthcare professional clearance, or resolution of their symptoms. The data are from a study of blood T cell repertoires in COVID-19. Repertoires were generated with immunoSEQ multiplex PCR, while TCRdb's copy carries only in-frame clones and drops some. This repertoire shows around 300,000 clones, 80% to 90% found once; its top ten account for over 2%. Sequences were obtained from PBMCs or T cells enriched from blood (not recorded which). This TCR was recovered from a woman under 30 who had recovered from COVID-19.

The CDR3 is CASSEVTSWTDSNQPQHF. CDR3 DNA sequence: TGTGCCAGCAGTGAAGTTACAAGCTGGACAGATAGCAATCAGCCCCAGCATTTT. The rearrangement joins TRBV6-1 to TRBJ1-5, with D possibly being TRBD1 (6 bases). Trimming left V 1 base short and J 0 bases short, with 16 bases between. The CDR3 loop spans 18 amino acids. The germline CDR1 and CDR2 sequences are MNHNS and SASEGT.